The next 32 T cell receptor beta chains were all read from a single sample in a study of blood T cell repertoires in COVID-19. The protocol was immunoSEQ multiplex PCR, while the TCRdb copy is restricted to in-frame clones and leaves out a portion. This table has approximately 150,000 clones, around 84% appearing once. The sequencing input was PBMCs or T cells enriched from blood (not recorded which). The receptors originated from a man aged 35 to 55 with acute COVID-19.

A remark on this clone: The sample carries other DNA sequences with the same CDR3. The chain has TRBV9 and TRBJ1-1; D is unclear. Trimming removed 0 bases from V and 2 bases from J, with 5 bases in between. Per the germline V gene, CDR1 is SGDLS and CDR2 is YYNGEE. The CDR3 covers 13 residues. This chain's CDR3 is CASSVAVNTEAFF. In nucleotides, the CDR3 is TGTGCCAGCAGCGTAGCCGTTAACACTGAAGCTTTCTTT.

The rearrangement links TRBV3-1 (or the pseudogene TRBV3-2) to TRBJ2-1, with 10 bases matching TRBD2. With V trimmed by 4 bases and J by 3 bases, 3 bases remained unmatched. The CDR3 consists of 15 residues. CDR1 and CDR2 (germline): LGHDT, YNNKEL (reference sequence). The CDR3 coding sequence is TGTGCCAGCAGCCCCGGACTAGCGGACTACAATGAGCAGTTCTTC. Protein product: CASSPGLADYNEQFF.

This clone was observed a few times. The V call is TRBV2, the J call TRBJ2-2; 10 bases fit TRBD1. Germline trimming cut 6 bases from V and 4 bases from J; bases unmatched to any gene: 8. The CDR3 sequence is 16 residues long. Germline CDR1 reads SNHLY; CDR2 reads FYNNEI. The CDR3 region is CASRGGQGTSTGELFF. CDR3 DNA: TGTGCCAGCAGGGGGGGACAGGGGACGAGCACCGGGGAGCTGTTTTTT.

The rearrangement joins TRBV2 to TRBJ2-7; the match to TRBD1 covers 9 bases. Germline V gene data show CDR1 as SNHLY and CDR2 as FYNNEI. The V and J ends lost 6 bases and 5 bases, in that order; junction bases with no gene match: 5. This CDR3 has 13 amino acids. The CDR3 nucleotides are TGTGCCAGCAGCCGGGACAGGGAAAACGAGCAGTACTTC. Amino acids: CASSRDRENEQYF.

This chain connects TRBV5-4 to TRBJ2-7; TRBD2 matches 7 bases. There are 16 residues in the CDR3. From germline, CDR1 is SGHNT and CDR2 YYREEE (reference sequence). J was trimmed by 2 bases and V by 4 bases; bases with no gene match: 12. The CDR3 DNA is TGTGCCAGCAGCCTTACTAGCGCCCTAGCCCCCTACGAGCAGTACTTC. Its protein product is CASSLTSALAPYEQYF.

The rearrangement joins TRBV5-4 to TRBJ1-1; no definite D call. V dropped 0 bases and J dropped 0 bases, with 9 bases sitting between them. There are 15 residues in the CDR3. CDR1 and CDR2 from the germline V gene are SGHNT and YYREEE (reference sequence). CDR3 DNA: TGTGCCAGCAGCTTGGCAGCTACTATGAACACTGAAGCTTTCTTT. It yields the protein CASSLAATMNTEAFF.

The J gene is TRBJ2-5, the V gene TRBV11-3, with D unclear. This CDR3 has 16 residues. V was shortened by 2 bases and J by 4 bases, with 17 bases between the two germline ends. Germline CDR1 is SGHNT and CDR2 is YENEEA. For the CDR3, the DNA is TGTGCCAGCAGCTTAAATAGTTTCGAACCTGGAGAGACCCAGTACTTC. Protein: CASSLNSFEPGETQYF.

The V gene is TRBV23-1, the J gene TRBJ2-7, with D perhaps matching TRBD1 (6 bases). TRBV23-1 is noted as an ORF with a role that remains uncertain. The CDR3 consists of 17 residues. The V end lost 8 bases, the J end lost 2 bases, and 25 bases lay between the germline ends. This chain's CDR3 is CASVKGDNRRKPYEQYF. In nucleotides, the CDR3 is TGCGCCAGCGTCAAGGGGGACAACAGGAGGAAACCCTACGAGCAGTACTTC.

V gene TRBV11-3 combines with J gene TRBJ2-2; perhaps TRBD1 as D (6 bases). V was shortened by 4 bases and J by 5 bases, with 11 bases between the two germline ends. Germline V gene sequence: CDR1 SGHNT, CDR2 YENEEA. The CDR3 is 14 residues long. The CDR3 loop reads CASSSDSKTGELFF. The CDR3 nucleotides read TGTGCCAGCAGCTCGGACAGTAAGACCGGGGAGCTGTTTTTT.

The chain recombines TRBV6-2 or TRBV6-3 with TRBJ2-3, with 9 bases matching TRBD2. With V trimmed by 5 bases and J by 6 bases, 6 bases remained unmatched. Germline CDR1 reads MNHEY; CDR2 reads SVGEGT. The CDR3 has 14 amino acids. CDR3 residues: CASSIAGDGDTQYF. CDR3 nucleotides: TGTGCCAGCAGTATAGCGGGAGACGGCGATACGCAGTATTTT.

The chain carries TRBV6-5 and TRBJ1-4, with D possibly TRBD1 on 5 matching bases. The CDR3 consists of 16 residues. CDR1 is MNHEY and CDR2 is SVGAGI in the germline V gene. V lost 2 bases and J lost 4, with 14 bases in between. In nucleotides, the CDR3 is TGTGCCAGCAGTTACGACCATCGGGGGATTAATGAAAAACTGTTTTTT. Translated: CASSYDHRGINEKLFF.

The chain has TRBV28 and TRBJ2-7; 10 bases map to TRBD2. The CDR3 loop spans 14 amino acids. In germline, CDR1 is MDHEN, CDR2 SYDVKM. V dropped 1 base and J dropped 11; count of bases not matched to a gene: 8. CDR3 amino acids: CASSLSHPSGSEYF. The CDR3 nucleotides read TGTGCCAGCAGTTTATCCCACCCTAGCGGGAGCGAGTACTTC.

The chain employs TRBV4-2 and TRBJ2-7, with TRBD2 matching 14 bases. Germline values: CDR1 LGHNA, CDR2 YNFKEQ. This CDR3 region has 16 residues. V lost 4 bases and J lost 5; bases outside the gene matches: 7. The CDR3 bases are TGTGCCAGCAGCCCTTCGGGACTAGCGGGAGAGAACGAGCAGTACTTC. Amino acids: CASSPSGLAGENEQYF.

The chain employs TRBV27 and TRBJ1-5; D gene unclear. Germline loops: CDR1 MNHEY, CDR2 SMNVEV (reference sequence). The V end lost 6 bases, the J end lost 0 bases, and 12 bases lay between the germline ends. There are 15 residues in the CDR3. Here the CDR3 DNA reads TGTGCCAGCAGAACCTCCGGACTTAGCAATCAGCCCCAGCATTTT. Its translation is CASRTSGLSNQPQHF.

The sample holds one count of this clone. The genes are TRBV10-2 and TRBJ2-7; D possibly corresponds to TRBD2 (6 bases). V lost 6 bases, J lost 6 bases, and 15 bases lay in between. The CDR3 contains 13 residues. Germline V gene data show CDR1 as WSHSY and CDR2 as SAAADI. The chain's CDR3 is CASSPGTAVEQYF. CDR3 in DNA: TGCGCCAGCAGCCCCGGGACTGCCGTCGAGCAGTACTTC.

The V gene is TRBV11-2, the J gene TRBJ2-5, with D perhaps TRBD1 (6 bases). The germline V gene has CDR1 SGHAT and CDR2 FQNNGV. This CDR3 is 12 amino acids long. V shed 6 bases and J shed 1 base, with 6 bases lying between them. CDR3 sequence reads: CASRDSQETQYF. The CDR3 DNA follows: TGTGCCAGCAGGGACAGCCAAGAGACCCAGTACTTC. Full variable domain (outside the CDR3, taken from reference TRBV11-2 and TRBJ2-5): EAGVAQSPRYKIIEKRQSVAFWCNPISGHATLYWYQQILGQGPKLLIQFQNNGVVDDSQLPKDRFSAERLKGVDSTLKIQPAKLEDSAVYLCASRDSQETQYFGPGTRLLVL.

The CDR3 coding sequence is TGTGCCAGCAGCTTGAGTAGGACCCAGTACTTC. Amino acid sequence: CASSLSRTQYF. The chain recombines TRBV7-2 with TRBJ2-5; D remains unclear. In germline, CDR1 is SGHTA, CDR2 FQGNSA. The length of the CDR3 is 11 residues. The V end was cut by 3 bases, the J end by 7 bases, with 6 bases between.

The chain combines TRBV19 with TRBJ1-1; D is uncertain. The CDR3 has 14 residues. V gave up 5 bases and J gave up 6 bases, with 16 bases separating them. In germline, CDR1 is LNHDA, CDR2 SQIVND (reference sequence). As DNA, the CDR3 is TGTGCCAGTAGTGCCCCTACGCGGAGCTCTGAAGCTTTCTTT. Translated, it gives CASSAPTRSSEAFF. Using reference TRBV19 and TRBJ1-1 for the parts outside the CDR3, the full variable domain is DGGITQSPKYLFRKEGQNVTLSCEQNLNHDAMYWYRQDPGQGLRLIYYSQIVNDFQKGDIAEGYSVSREKKESFPLTVTSAQKNPTAFYLCASSAPTRSSEAFFGQGTRLTVV.

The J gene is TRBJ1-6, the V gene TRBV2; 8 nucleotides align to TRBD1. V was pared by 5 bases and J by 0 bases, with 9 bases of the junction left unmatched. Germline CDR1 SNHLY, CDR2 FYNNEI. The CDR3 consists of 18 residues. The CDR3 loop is CASSLTGASSSYNSPLHF. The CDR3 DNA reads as TGTGCCAGCAGTCTGACAGGGGCCTCCAGCTCCTATAATTCACCCCTCCACTTT.

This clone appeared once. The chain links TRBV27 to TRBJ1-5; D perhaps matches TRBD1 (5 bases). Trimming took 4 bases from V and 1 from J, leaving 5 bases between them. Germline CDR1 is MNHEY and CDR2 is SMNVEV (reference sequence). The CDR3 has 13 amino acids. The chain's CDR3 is CASSWGSNQPQHF. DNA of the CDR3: TGTGCCAGCAGTTGGGGCAGCAATCAGCCCCAGCATTTT.

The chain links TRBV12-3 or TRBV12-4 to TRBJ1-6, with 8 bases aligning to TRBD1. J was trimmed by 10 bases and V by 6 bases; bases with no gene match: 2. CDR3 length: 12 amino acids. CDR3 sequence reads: CASRTGDSPLHF. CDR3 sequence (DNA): TGTGCCAGCAGGACAGGGGACTCACCCCTCCACTTT.

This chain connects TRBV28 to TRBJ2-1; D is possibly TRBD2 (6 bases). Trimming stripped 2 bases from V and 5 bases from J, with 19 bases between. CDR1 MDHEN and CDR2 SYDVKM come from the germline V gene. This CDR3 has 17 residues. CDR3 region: CASSLMFQGLAHNEQFF. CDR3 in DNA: TGTGCCAGCAGTTTAATGTTTCAGGGACTGGCCCACAATGAGCAGTTCTTC.

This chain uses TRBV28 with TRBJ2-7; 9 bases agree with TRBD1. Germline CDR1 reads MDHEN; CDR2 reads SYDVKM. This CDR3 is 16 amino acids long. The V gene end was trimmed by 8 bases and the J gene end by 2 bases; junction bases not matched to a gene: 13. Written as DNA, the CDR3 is TGTGCCAGCGCTTCAACCGGGACAGGGAAGACCTACGAGCAGTACTTC. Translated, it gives CASASTGTGKTYEQYF.

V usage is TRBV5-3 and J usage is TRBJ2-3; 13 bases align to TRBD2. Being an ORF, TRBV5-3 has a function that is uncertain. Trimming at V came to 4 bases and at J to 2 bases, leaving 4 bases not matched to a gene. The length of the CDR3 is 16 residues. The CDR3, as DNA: TGTGCCAGAAGCCCGGGACTAGCGGGGTTCACAGATACGCAGTATTTT. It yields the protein CARSPGLAGFTDTQYF.

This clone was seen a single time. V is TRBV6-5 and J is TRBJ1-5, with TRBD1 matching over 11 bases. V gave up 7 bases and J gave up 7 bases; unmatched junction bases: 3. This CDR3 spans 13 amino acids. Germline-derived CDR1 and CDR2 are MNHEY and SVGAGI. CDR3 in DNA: TGTGCCAGCACCAGGGACAGGGGGCAGCCCCAGCATTTT. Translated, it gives CASTRDRGQPQHF.

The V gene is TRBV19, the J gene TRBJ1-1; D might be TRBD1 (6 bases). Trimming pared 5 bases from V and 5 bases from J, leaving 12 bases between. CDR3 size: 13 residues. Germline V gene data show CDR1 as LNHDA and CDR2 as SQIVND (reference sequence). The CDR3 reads CASSQQQGTEAFF. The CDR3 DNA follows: TGTGCCAGTAGTCAACAACAGGGAACTGAAGCTTTCTTT.

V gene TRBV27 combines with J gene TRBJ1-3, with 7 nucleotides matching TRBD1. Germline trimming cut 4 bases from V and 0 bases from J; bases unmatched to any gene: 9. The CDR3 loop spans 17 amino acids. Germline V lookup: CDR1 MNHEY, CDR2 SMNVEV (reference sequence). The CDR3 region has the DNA TGTGCCAGCAGTTCCCGGACAGGCTCCAGCTCTGGAAACACCATATATTTT. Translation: CASSSRTGSSSGNTIYF.

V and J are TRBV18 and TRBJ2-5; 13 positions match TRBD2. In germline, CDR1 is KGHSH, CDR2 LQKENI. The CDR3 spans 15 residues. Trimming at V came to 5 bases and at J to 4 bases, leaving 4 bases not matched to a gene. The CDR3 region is CASSILAGGSETQYF. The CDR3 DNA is TGTGCCAGCTCAATACTAGCGGGAGGGTCAGAGACCCAGTACTTC.

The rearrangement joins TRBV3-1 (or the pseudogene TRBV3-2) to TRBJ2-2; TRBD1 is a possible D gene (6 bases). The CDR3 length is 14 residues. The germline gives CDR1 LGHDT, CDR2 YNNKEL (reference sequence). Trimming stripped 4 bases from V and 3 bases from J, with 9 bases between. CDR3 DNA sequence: TGTGCCAGCAGCCGGGACACCCACACCGGGGAGCTGTTTTTT. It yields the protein CASSRDTHTGELFF.

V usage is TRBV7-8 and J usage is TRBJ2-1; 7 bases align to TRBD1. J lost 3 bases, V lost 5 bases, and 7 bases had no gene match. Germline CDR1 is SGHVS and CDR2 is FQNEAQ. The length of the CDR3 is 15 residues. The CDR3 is CASSLGQEIYNEQFF. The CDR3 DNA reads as TGTGCCAGCAGCCTAGGACAGGAGATCTACAATGAGCAGTTCTTC.

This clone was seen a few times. Here the CDR3 reads CASSRDREAFF. In nucleotides, the CDR3 is TGTGCCAGCAGCAGGGACAGGGAAGCTTTCTTT. The rearrangement links TRBV6-5 to TRBJ1-1, with 8 bases lining up with TRBD1. The germline gives CDR1 MNHEY, CDR2 SVGAGI. The CDR3 extends over 11 amino acids. V was pared by 6 bases and J by 8 bases, with 2 bases of the junction left unmatched.

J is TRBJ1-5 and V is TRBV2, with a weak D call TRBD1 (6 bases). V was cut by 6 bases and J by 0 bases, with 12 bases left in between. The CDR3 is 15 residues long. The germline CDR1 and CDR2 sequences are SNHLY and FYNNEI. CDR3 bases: TGTGCCAGCAGCTGGACAGTCGATAGCAATCAGCCCCAGCATTTT. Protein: CASSWTVDSNQPQHF.